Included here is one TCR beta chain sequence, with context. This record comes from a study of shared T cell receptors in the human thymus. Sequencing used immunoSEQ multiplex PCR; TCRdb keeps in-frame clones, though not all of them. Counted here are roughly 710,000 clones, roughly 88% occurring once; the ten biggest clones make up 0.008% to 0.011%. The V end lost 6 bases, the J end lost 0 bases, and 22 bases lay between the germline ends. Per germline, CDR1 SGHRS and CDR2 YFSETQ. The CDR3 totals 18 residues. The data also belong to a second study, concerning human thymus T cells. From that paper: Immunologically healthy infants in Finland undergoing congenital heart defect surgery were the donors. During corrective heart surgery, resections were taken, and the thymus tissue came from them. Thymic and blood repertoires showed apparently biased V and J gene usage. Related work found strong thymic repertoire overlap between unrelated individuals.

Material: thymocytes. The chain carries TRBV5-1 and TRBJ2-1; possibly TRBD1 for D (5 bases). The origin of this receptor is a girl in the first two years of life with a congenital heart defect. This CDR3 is CASTLMARALSSYNEQFF. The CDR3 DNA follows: TGCGCCAGCACCTTAATGGCCAGGGCCCTGAGCTCCTACAATGAGCAGTTCTTC.